Below are 27 T cell receptor beta chains sequenced from a single sample in a study of blood T cell repertoires in COVID-19. Clones were sequenced by immunoSEQ multiplex PCR, and TCRdb holds only the in-frame ones, with some missing. The top ten hold roughly 23% of the sample, which has 65,000 or so clones, approximately 80% seen once. Source material: peripheral blood. The receptors stem from a human donor in a cohort sampled during active COVID-19.

CDR3 nucleotide sequence: TGTGCCAGCAGCCCTAGGGACAGGCCTATGGCCACTGAAGCTTTCTTT. This translates into CASSPRDRPMATEAFF. This chain connects TRBV9 to TRBJ1-1; 8 bases are shared with TRBD1. This CDR3 is 16 amino acids long. CDR1 is SGDLS and CDR2 is YYNGEE in the germline V gene. V was pared by 4 bases and J by 4 bases, with 12 bases of the junction left unmatched. The complete variable domain, with remaining parts taken from reference TRBV9 and TRBJ1-1, reads DSGVTQTPKHLITATGQRVTLRCSPRSGDLSVYWYQQSLDQGLQFLIQYYNGEERAKGNILERFSAQQFPDLHSELNLSSLELGDSALYFCASSPRDRPMATEAFFGQGTRLTVV.

The rearrangement uses TRBV20-1 and TRBJ2-1; tentative D call: TRBD2 (5 bases). The germline V and J ends were trimmed by 6 bases and 9 bases, with 12 bases remaining between them. Germline lookup yields CDR1 DFQATT and CDR2 SNEGSKA (reference sequence). This CDR3 contains 11 residues. This chain's CDR3 is CSAPRGSEQFF. The CDR3 nucleotides read TGCAGTGCCCCCCGAGGGAGTGAGCAGTTCTTC.

This clone has just a few counts. The chain joins TRBV30 to TRBJ1-6; D gene uncertain. Deletions cut 2 bases from V and 10 bases from J, with 18 bases between. CDR1 is GTSNPN, CDR2 SVGIG, per germline (reference sequence). CDR3 size: 15 residues. The CDR3 protein is CAWSYEGGPGSPLHF. The DNA for the CDR3 is TGTGCCTGGAGTTATGAAGGAGGGCCTGGGTCACCCCTCCACTTT.

The V and J genes are TRBV24-1 and TRBJ2-5; D ambiguous. Germline lookup yields CDR1 KGHDR and CDR2 SFDVKD. With 3 bases removed from V and 0 bases from J, the gap between germline ends came to 4 bases. The CDR3 runs 13 residues. In DNA form, the CDR3 reads TGTGCCACCAGTGATCAGTACCAAGAGACCCAGTACTTC. Translated, it gives CATSDQYQETQYF.

V gene TRBV19 combines with J gene TRBJ2-7, with D maybe TRBD2 (5 bases). The germline CDR1 and CDR2 sequences are LNHDA and SQIVND (reference sequence). There are 13 residues in the CDR3. The germline V and J ends were trimmed by 5 bases and 0 bases, with 8 bases remaining between them. CDR3 sequence (DNA): TGTGCCAGTAGTGTCGGGATCTCCTACGAGCAGTACTTC. It specifies CASSVGISYEQYF.

The V call is TRBV27, the J call TRBJ2-7; D is possibly TRBD2 (5 bases). The CDR3 is 14 residues long. The ends were cut back, 6 bases at V and 1 base at J, with 13 bases in the middle. Germline-derived CDR1 and CDR2 are MNHEY and SMNVEV (reference sequence). CDR3 region: CASSLHGVSYEQYF. In DNA form, the CDR3 reads TGTGCCAGCAGCCTCCACGGGGTATCCTACGAGCAGTACTTC.

V gene TRBV6-5 combines with J gene TRBJ1-2; D call uncertain. V gave up 6 bases and J gave up 12 bases, with 17 bases separating them. Germline CDR1 and CDR2: MNHEY and SVGAGI. The CDR3 sequence is 12 residues long. The CDR3 DNA reads as TGTGCCAGCAGACGTTCGACGGGAGAAAACACCTTC. Encoded protein: CASRRSTGENTF.

V is TRBV11-1 and J is TRBJ2-2; perhaps TRBD1 as D (6 bases). The CDR3 is 13 residues long. Trimming took off 4 bases at V and 5 bases at J, with 8 bases between the two ends. Per the germline V gene, CDR1 is SGHAT and CDR2 is FQDESV (reference sequence). The CDR3 protein is CASSSQGTGELFF. The CDR3 DNA is TGTGCCAGCAGCTCACAGGGAACCGGGGAGCTGTTTTTT.

V gene TRBV30 combines with J gene TRBJ1-5; D gene unclear. The germline CDR1 and CDR2 sequences are GTSNPN and SVGIG (reference sequence). Trimming left V 3 bases short and J 2 bases short, with 5 bases between. The CDR3 covers 12 residues. The CDR3 nucleotides read TGTGCCTGGAGACTTGGCAATCAGCCCCAGCATTTT. It yields the protein CAWRLGNQPQHF.

The CDR3 DNA follows: TGTGCCAGCAGTTACTCCCCTAGCGGGAGAATCAATGAGCAGTTCTTC. This sequence encodes CASSYSPSGRINEQFF. The V call is TRBV6-5, the J call TRBJ2-1; TRBD2 matches 10 bases. The germline CDR1 and CDR2 sequences are MNHEY and SVGAGI. This CDR3 is 16 amino acids long. Trimming at V came to 0 bases and at J to 6 bases, leaving 5 bases not matched to a gene.

The chain is built from TRBV10-3 and TRBJ2-3, with TRBD2 identical over 14 bases. Trimming took 7 bases from V and 4 from J; bases not matched to a gene: 4. Per germline, CDR1 ENHRY and CDR2 SYGVKD. The CDR3 sequence is 15 residues long. CDR3 nucleotide sequence: TGTGCCATCAAGGGGACTAGCGGGAGTTCAGATACGCAGTATTTT. Translation: CAIKGTSGSSDTQYF.

The chain is built from TRBV14 and TRBJ1-6; D unclear. Germline V gives CDR1 SGHDN, CDR2 FVKESK. This CDR3 contains 15 residues. V was clipped by 0 bases and J by 7 bases, with 10 bases between them. This CDR3 reads CASSQDGLPNSPLHF. For the CDR3, the DNA is TGTGCCAGCAGCCAAGACGGTCTTCCCAATTCACCCCTCCACTTT.

The CDR3 reads CASTPQEGKLTDTQYF. DNA for the CDR3: TGTGCCAGCACCCCACAGGAGGGGAAATTGACAGATACGCAGTATTTT. The V gene is TRBV5-4, the J gene TRBJ2-3, with a tentative D call TRBD2 (6 bases). V dropped 6 bases and J dropped 3 bases, with 20 bases sitting between them. The CDR3 is made up of 16 amino acids. Germline assignment: CDR1 SGHNT and CDR2 YYREEE (reference sequence).

The J gene is TRBJ1-1, the V gene TRBV2, with D perhaps matching TRBD1 (6 bases). Looked up from germline, CDR1 is SNHLY and CDR2 is FYNNEI. The CDR3 consists of 15 residues. Trimming cost V 2 bases and J 7 bases, with 17 bases left between them. CDR3 loop: CASSERVGANDEAFF. The CDR3 DNA is TGTGCCAGCAGTGAAAGAGTGGGGGCAAACGATGAAGCTTTCTTT.

V is TRBV19 and J is TRBJ2-7, with 11 bases aligning to TRBD1. This CDR3 region has 17 residues. CDR1 and CDR2 (germline): LNHDA, SQIVND (reference sequence). V shed 5 bases and J 7 bases; nucleotides not matched to a gene: 16. For the CDR3, the DNA is TGTGCCAGTAGTCCTAGGACAGGGGGCGTTGGATCGGGAGAGCAGTACTTC. It is translated as CASSPRTGGVGSGEQYF.

The CDR3 region is CASTPGQGAVNEQFF. The CDR3 DNA sequence: TGTGCCAGCACCCCGGGGCAGGGGGCGGTGAATGAGCAGTTCTTC. The chain is built from TRBV6-6 and TRBJ2-1; 8 nucleotides match TRBD1. Germline V lookup: CDR1 MNHNY, CDR2 SVGAGI (reference sequence). CDR3 length: 15 amino acids. V shed 7 bases and J 7 bases; nucleotides not matched to a gene: 12.

This clone appeared a single time. The chain joins TRBV27 to TRBJ1-6; no firm D call. Germline CDR1 is MNHEY and CDR2 is SMNVEV (reference sequence). The V gene lost 7 bases and the J gene lost 4 bases, with 8 bases spanning the gap. The CDR3 covers 13 residues. The DNA for the CDR3 is TGTGCCAGCAAGCGTGAATATAATTCACCCCTCCACTTT. Translating it yields CASKREYNSPLHF.

The chain couples TRBV7-2 to TRBJ2-3; TRBD2 aligns across 8 bases. This CDR3 has 17 residues. Germline V lookup: CDR1 SGHTA, CDR2 FQGNSA. With 0 bases clipped from V and 1 base from J, the junction kept 6 bases outside the gene matches. CDR3 loop: CASSLALNGGGTDTQYF. For the CDR3, the DNA is TGTGCCAGCAGCTTAGCGCTAAACGGGGGGGGCACAGATACGCAGTATTTT.

The rearrangement joins TRBV28 to TRBJ2-3; 8 bases fit TRBD2. The V gene end was trimmed by 5 bases and the J gene end by 6 bases; junction bases not matched to a gene: 13. This CDR3 is 16 amino acids long. Germline CDR1 and CDR2: MDHEN and SYDVKM. CDR3 in DNA: TGTGCCAGCAGTCTGAGCGGGAGCATTGCTTCCGATACGCAGTATTTT. Its translation: CASSLSGSIASDTQYF.

The chain recombines TRBV28 with TRBJ2-7; 7 bases fit TRBD2. Germline V gives CDR1 MDHEN, CDR2 SYDVKM. CDR3 length equals 13 residues. V was pared by 7 bases and J by 2 bases, with 5 bases of the junction left unmatched. As DNA, the CDR3 is TGTGCCAGCACACTAGCGAGTACCTACGAGCAGTACTTC. Encoded protein: CASTLASTYEQYF.

The V call is TRBV7-8, the J call TRBJ2-5, with D possibly matching TRBD1 (6 bases). V gave up 0 bases and J gave up 5 bases, with 19 bases separating them. The CDR3 is made up of 17 amino acids. In germline, CDR1 is SGHVS, CDR2 FQNEAQ. The DNA for the CDR3 is TGTGCCAGCAGCTTAGCGCCCAGGGGACGCCTGGGGGAGACCCAGTACTTC. Translation gives CASSLAPRGRLGETQYF.

The rearrangement joins TRBV5-4 to TRBJ1-2, with TRBD1 matching over 9 bases. The CDR3 extends over 16 amino acids. Germline lookup yields CDR1 SGHNT and CDR2 YYREEE (reference sequence). V was pared by 0 bases and J by 6 bases, with 9 bases of the junction left unmatched. The CDR3 DNA reads TGTGCCAGCAGCTTGGGGGGGACAGGGAGGAATCATGGCTACACCTTC. It is translated as CASSLGGTGRNHGYTF.

The chain is built from TRBV11-2 and TRBJ2-4; no clear D. Trimming stripped 0 bases from V and 0 bases from J, with 9 bases between. The CDR3 runs 16 residues. The germline CDR1 and CDR2 sequences are SGHAT and FQNNGV. Here the CDR3 reads CASSLDRGRAKNIQYF. Written as DNA, the CDR3 is TGTGCCAGCAGCTTAGATCGCGGCAGAGCCAAAAACATTCAGTACTTC.

The chain uses TRBV5-1 and TRBJ2-3; 14 bases agree with TRBD2. The CDR3 totals 18 residues. V shed 4 bases, J shed 2 bases, and the junction held 9 bases outside the gene matches. Germline V gene sequence: CDR1 SGHRS, CDR2 YFSETQ. The CDR3 loop is CASSRGTSGSYDTDTQYF. CDR3 nucleotide sequence: TGCGCCAGCAGCCGGGGGACTAGCGGGAGTTACGACACAGATACGCAGTATTTT.

The chain combines TRBV19 with TRBJ1-6, with TRBD1 identical over 7 bases. The CDR3 has 14 amino acids. From germline, CDR1 is LNHDA and CDR2 SQIVND (reference sequence). The V gene end was trimmed by 9 bases and the J gene end by 1 base; junction bases not matched to a gene: 3. CDR3: CASQGGSYNSPLHF. The CDR3 DNA sequence: TGTGCCAGCCAGGGGGGATCCTATAATTCACCCCTCCACTTT.

This chain links TRBV10-3 with TRBJ1-5; no clear D. Germline V lookup: CDR1 ENHRY, CDR2 SYGVKD. This CDR3 is built from 16 residues. V gave up 4 bases and J gave up 3 bases, with 16 bases separating them. The CDR3, as DNA: TGTGCCATCAGTGGCGGCCCCGGGGTCAACAATCAGCCCCAGCATTTT. It codes for CAISGGPGVNNQPQHF.

The V and J genes are TRBV7-2 and TRBJ2-7; TRBD2 matches at 7 bases. The CDR3 sequence is 15 residues long. Germline V CDR1 and CDR2: SGHTA, FQGNSA. Trimming at V came to 5 bases and at J to 6 bases, leaving 13 bases not matched to a gene. CDR3 nucleotides: TGTGCCAGCAGCCGGACGGGCCTCATAGCGGGCGAGCAGTACTTC. Its protein is CASSRTGLIAGEQYF.